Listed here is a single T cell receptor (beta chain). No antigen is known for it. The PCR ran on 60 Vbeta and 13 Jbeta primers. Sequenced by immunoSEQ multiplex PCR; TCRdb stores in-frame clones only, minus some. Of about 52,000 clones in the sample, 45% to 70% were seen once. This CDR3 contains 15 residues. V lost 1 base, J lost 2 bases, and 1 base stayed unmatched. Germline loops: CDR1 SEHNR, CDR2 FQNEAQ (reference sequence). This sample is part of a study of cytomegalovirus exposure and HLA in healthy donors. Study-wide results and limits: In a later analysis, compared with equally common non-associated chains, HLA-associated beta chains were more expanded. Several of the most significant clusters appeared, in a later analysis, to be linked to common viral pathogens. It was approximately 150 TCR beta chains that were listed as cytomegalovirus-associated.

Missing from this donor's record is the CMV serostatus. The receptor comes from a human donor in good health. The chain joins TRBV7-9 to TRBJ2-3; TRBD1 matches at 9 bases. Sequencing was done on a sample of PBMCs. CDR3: CASSLGDRDTDTQYF. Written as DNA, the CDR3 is TGTGCCAGCAGCTTAGGGGACAGGGACACAGATACGCAGTATTTT. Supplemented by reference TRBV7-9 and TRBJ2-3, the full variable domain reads DTGVSQNPRHKITKRGQNVTFRCDPISEHNRLYWYRQTLGQGPEFLTYFQNEAQLEKSRLLSDRFSAERPKGSFSTLEIQRTEQGDSAMYLCASSLGDRDTDTQYFGPGTRLTVL.